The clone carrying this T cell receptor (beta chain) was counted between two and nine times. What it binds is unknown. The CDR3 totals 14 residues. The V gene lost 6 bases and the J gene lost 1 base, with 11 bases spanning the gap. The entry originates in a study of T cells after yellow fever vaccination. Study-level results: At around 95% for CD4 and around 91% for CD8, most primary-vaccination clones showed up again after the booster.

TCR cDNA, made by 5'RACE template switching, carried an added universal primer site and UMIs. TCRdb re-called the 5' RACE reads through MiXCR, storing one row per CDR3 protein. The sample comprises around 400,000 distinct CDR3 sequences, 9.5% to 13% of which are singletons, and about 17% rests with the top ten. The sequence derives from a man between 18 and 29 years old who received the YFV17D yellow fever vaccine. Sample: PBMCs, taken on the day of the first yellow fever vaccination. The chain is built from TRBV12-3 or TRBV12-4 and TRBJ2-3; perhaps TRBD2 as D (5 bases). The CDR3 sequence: CASSAGIGTDTQYF. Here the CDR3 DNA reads TGTGCCAGCAGCGCGGGTATCGGCACAGATACGCAGTATTTT.